The 23 T cell receptor beta chains below were found in one sample sequenced in a study of PD-L1 blockade in urothelial cancer. Noted time point: pretreatment peripheral blood. Assay used: immunoSEQ multiplex PCR; TCRdb lists only in-frame clones, some missing. There are fewer than 50,000 clones in the sample; about 88% occur only once, and more than 20% lies in the top ten. The sample was PBMCs, taken around atezolizumab (anti-PD-L1) treatment. The receptor set was obtained from a donor aged 40 or over with urothelial cancer.

The chain links TRBV5-1 to TRBJ1-4; D not resolved. The CDR3 sequence is 15 residues long. Trimming took off 4 bases at V and 6 bases at J, with 16 bases between the two ends. Per germline, CDR1 SGHRS and CDR2 YFSETQ. The CDR3 DNA reads as TGCGCCAGCAGCGCCGACCCCGGCGGGCATGAAAAACTGTTTTTT. This encodes CASSADPGGHEKLFF.

CDR3 DNA: TGTGCCTGGAGTGTCCAGGGGGACCAGCCCCAGCATTTT. Translating it yields CAWSVQGDQPQHF. This chain links TRBV30 with TRBJ1-5; 7 bases align to TRBD1. The CDR3 has 13 amino acids. V shed 0 bases, J shed 7 bases, and the junction held 3 bases outside the gene matches. Germline CDR1 is GTSNPN and CDR2 is SVGIG (reference sequence).

The chain combines TRBV5-4 with TRBJ2-3; 7 bases agree with TRBD2. V gave up 0 bases and J gave up 2 bases; unmatched junction bases: 6. This CDR3 has 16 residues. The germline V gene encodes CDR1 SGHNT and CDR2 YYREEE (reference sequence). CDR3 protein: CASSLVVGGTTDTQYF. The DNA for the CDR3 is TGTGCCAGCAGCTTGGTAGTGGGAGGGACCACAGATACGCAGTATTTT.

The chain has TRBV7-8 and TRBJ2-1; tentatively, D is TRBD1 (5 bases). This CDR3 is built from 16 residues. In germline, CDR1 is SGHVS, CDR2 FQNEAQ. V lost 1 base to trimming and J lost 5 bases, with 15 bases between them. CDR3 coding DNA: TGTGCCAGCAGCTTAGGTCCCCCCACACAGGACAATGAGCAGTTCTTC. It codes for CASSLGPPTQDNEQFF.

This chain joins TRBV18 and TRBJ1-2; a possible D gene is TRBD1 (5 bases). Trimming cost V 6 bases and J 5 bases, with 22 bases left between them. This CDR3 spans 16 amino acids. Germline assignment: CDR1 KGHSH and CDR2 LQKENI. The CDR3 nucleotides are TGTGCCAGCTCCTCCCCCCAAGGGCCGGGGGGGTATGGCTACACCTTC. Amino acid sequence: CASSSPQGPGGYGYTF. The full variable domain, completed using reference TRBV18 and TRBJ1-2, is NAGVMQNPRHLVRRRGQEARLRCSPMKGHSHVYWYRQLPEEGLKFMVYLQKENIIDESGMPKERFSAEFPKEGPSILRIQQVVRGDSAAYFCASSSPQGPGGYGYTFGSGTRLTVV.

The chain employs TRBV29-1 and TRBJ2-5; 13 positions agree with TRBD2. V gave up 6 bases and J gave up 5 bases; unmatched junction bases: 3. This CDR3 is 13 amino acids long. In germline, CDR1 is SQVTM, CDR2 ANQGSEA. The CDR3 spells CSVKTSGRETQYF. CDR3 nucleotide sequence: TGCAGCGTCAAGACTAGCGGGAGGGAGACCCAGTACTTC.

CDR3 sequence reads: CASSPGRLAGGSYEQYF. The CDR3 bases are TGTGCCAGCAGCCCTGGGCGACTAGCGGGCGGCTCCTACGAGCAGTACTTC. V and J are TRBV7-9 and TRBJ2-7, with 10 bases identical to TRBD2. CDR1 SEHNR and CDR2 FQNEAQ come from the germline V gene (reference sequence). The CDR3 totals 17 residues. V trimming: 5 bases; J trimming: 0 bases; junction bases outside the gene matches: 10.

This clone occurred once. This rearrangement joins TRBV10-3 to TRBJ1-1, with no clear D. V was cut by 6 bases and J by 1 base, with 12 bases left in between. Germline CDR1 reads ENHRY; CDR2 reads SYGVKD. The CDR3 has 14 amino acids. CDR3 in amino acids: CAIRRLVGNTEAFF. Written as DNA, the CDR3 is TGTGCCATCAGGCGCCTGGTCGGGAACACTGAAGCTTTCTTT.

This chain uses TRBV15 with TRBJ2-2, with 15 positions matching TRBD2. The CDR3 loop spans 17 amino acids. The germline CDR1 and CDR2 sequences are LNHNV and YYDKDF (reference sequence). Losses at the gene ends were 2 bases for V and 5 bases for J; bases not matched to a gene: 3. This CDR3 reads CATSRPGTSGRTGELFF. DNA for the CDR3: TGTGCCACCAGCAGACCGGGGACTAGCGGGAGGACCGGGGAGCTGTTTTTT.

This rearrangement joins TRBV7-9 to TRBJ2-3; D is possibly TRBD2 (6 bases). The V gene lost 8 bases and the J gene lost 4 bases, with 16 bases spanning the gap. This CDR3 is built from 14 residues. Germline-derived CDR1 and CDR2 are SEHNR and FQNEAQ (reference sequence). CDR3 region: CASGSTGRPDTQYF. For the CDR3, the DNA is TGTGCCAGCGGCTCCACGGGGAGGCCAGATACGCAGTATTTT.

The V and J genes are TRBV5-1 and TRBJ2-2, with 7 bases identical to TRBD1. This CDR3 is built from 17 residues. Germline V gene data show CDR1 as SGHRS and CDR2 as YFSETQ. Trimming cost V 4 bases and J 4 bases; bases outside gene matches: 13. CDR3 amino acids: CASSPGQLGSTTGELFF. The CDR3 DNA sequence: TGCGCCAGCAGCCCGGGACAGTTGGGGTCAACCACCGGGGAGCTGTTTTTT.

With respect to this clone: Other DNA sequences in this sample translate to the same CDR3. The V and J genes are TRBV6-5 and TRBJ2-1; 8 bases align to TRBD2. CDR3 length: 15 residues. The germline gives CDR1 MNHEY, CDR2 SVGAGI. V lost 6 bases and J lost 6; bases outside the gene matches: 10. Here the CDR3 reads CASSLGTRFGNEQFF. CDR3 bases: TGTGCCAGCAGCCTCGGGACTAGGTTTGGCAATGAGCAGTTCTTC.

V gene TRBV9 combines with J gene TRBJ2-2, with TRBD2 matching 15 bases. This CDR3 has 18 amino acids. CDR1 SGDLS and CDR2 YYNGEE come from the germline V gene. J was trimmed by 5 bases and V by 3 bases; bases with no gene match: 8. The CDR3 sequence: CASSAPPGLAGGTGELFF. The CDR3 nucleotides are TGTGCCAGCAGCGCCCCCCCGGGACTAGCGGGAGGAACCGGGGAGCTGTTTTTT.

The chain has TRBV7-9 and TRBJ2-7, with TRBD1 matching over 7 bases. The CDR3 contains 14 residues. Germline V lookup: CDR1 SEHNR, CDR2 FQNEAQ (reference sequence). Trimming removed 5 bases from V and 2 bases from J; junction bases left unmatched: 6. CDR3 bases: TGTGCCAGCAGCCACCGGGACAGACCCTACGAGCAGTACTTC. This encodes CASSHRDRPYEQYF.

This chain links TRBV7-9 with TRBJ2-7, with 9 positions matching TRBD1. This CDR3 is built from 14 residues. Per the germline V gene, CDR1 is SEHNR and CDR2 is FQNEAQ (reference sequence). The junction had 6 bases not matched to a gene; V was cut back by 5 bases and J by 4 bases. The CDR3 here is CASSPGTGRYEQYF. As DNA, the CDR3 is TGTGCCAGCAGCCCCGGGACAGGGAGGTACGAGCAGTACTTC.

The chain uses TRBV5-1 and TRBJ2-5; tentatively, D is TRBD2 (7 bases). This CDR3 region has 15 residues. Between the trimmed V and J ends, which lost 0 bases and 5 bases, there was a span of 14 bases. The V gene's germline CDR1 is SGHRS and CDR2 YFSETQ. Here the CDR3 DNA reads TGCGCCAGCAGCTTGGCCCGCGGGGGCGCGGAGACCCAGTACTTC. As protein: CASSLARGGAETQYF. The whole variable domain, remainder taken from reference TRBV5-1 and TRBJ2-5, is KAGVTQTPRYLIKTRGQQVTLSCSPISGHRSVSWYQQTPGQGLQFLFEYFSETQRNKGNFPGRFSGRQFSNSRSEMNVSTLELGDSALYLCASSLARGGAETQYFGPGTRLLVL.

The rearrangement joins TRBV7-9 to TRBJ2-3; 10 bases agree with TRBD2. Germline values: CDR1 SEHNR, CDR2 FQNEAQ (reference sequence). CDR3 length equals 18 residues. Trimming at V came to 2 bases and at J to 3 bases, leaving 11 bases not matched to a gene. The CDR3 bases are TGTGCCAGCAGCTTATTTTCGGCTAGCGGGAGTGGGACAGATACGCAGTATTTT. This translates into CASSLFSASGSGTDTQYF. The complete variable domain, with remaining parts taken from reference TRBV7-9 and TRBJ2-3, reads DTGVSQNPRHKITKRGQNVTFRCDPISEHNRLYWYRQTLGQGPEFLTYFQNEAQLEKSRLLSDRFSAERPKGSFSTLEIQRTEQGDSAMYLCASSLFSASGSGTDTQYFGPGTRLTVL.

The V gene is TRBV7-2, the J gene TRBJ1-2, with D possibly being TRBD1 (6 bases). The CDR3 covers 16 residues. Trimming stripped 5 bases from V and 5 bases from J, with 21 bases between. CDR1 and CDR2 (germline): SGHTA, FQGNSA. CDR3 protein: CASSPPSGGGRYGYTF. The CDR3 DNA sequence: TGTGCCAGCAGCCCCCCGAGTGGGGGGGGCAGGTATGGCTACACCTTC.

This clone was observed once. The CDR3 loop reads CASSWEGGREQYF. CDR3 coding DNA: TGTGCCAGCAGCTGGGAGGGGGGGCGGGAGCAGTACTTC. The V call is TRBV6-5, the J call TRBJ2-7, with D tentatively TRBD2 (7 bases). This CDR3 spans 13 amino acids. CDR1 is MNHEY and CDR2 is SVGAGI in the germline V gene. Between the trimmed V and J ends, which lost 6 bases and 7 bases, there was a span of 16 bases.

The V call is TRBV6-5, the J call TRBJ2-4, with 9 bases lining up with TRBD1. Germline lookup yields CDR1 MNHEY and CDR2 SVGAGI. The junction had 7 bases not matched to a gene; V was cut back by 5 bases and J by 8 bases. The CDR3 contains 14 residues. As DNA, the CDR3 is TGTGCCAGCAGTCCACAGGGGGCGGGCGACATTCAGTACTTC. The encoded protein is CASSPQGAGDIQYF.

This sequence joins TRBV9 and TRBJ2-3, with 9 bases lining up with TRBD1. Germline CDR1 SGDLS, CDR2 YYNGEE. The CDR3 has 16 residues. The V and J ends lost 3 bases and 3 bases, in that order; junction bases with no gene match: 8. The CDR3 region is CASSARGDRVTDTQYF. The DNA of the CDR3 is TGTGCCAGCAGCGCCCGTGGGGACAGGGTGACAGATACGCAGTATTTT.

This chain uses TRBV2 with TRBJ1-2, with a tentative D call TRBD1 (5 bases). Per the germline V gene, CDR1 is SNHLY and CDR2 is FYNNEI. V was clipped by 1 base and J by 7 bases, with 13 bases between them. The CDR3 runs to 14 residues. This CDR3 is CASSEVGAPGGYTF. Written as DNA, the CDR3 is TGTGCCAGCAGTGAAGTTGGGGCACCGGGTGGCTACACCTTC.

This clone has just one count. The chain links TRBV6-4 to TRBJ2-1; perhaps TRBD2 as D (7 bases). Per germline, CDR1 MRHNA and CDR2 SNTAGT. V was pared by 8 bases and J by 2 bases, with 16 bases between. The CDR3 length is 15 residues. Here the CDR3 reads CASAPRGRAYNEQFF. In DNA, the CDR3 is TGTGCCAGCGCTCCAAGGGGGAGGGCCTACAATGAGCAGTTCTTC.